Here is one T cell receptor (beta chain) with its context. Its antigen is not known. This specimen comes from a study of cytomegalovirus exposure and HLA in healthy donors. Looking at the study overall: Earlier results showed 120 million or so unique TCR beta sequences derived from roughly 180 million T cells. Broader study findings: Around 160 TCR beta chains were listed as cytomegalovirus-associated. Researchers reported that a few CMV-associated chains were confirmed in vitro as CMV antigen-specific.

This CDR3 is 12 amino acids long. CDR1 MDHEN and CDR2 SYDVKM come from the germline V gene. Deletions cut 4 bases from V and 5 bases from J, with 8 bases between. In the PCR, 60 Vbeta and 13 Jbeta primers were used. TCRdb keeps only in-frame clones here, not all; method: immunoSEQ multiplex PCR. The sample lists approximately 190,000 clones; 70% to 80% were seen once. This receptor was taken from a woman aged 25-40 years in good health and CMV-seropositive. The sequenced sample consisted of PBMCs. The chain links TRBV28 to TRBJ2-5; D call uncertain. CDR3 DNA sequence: TGTGCCAGCAGTTATAAGCCGGAGACCCAGTACTTC. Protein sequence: CASSYKPETQYF.